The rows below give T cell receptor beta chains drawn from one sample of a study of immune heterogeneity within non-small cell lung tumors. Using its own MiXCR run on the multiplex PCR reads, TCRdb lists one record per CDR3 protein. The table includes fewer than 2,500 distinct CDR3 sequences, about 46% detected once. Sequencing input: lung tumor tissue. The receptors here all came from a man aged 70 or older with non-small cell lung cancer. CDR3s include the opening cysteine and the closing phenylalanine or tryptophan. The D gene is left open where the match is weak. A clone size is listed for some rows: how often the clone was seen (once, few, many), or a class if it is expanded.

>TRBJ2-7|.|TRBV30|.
CAWSRGISYEQYF
TGTGCCTGGAGTAGGGGAATCTCCTACGAGCAGTACTTC
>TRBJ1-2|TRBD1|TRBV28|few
CASSSRDRKESYGYTF
TGTGCCAGCAGTTCTCGGGACAGGAAAGAATCCTATGGCTACACCTTC
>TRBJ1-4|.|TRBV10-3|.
CAISAGDVDEKLFF
TGTGCCATCAGTGCCGGGGACGTGGATGAAAAACTGTTTTTT
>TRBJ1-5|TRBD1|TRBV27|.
CASSEDRGPYQPQHF
TGTGCCAGCAGCGAGGACAGGGGGCCCTATCAGCCCCAGCATTTT
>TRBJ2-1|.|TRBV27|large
CASSLYGENNEQFF
TGTGCCAGCAGTTTATATGGGGAGAACAATGAGCAGTTCTTC
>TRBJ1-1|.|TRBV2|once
CASSELGGWGTEAFF
TGTGCCAGCAGTGAATTGGGGGGCTGGGGAACTGAAGCTTTCTTT
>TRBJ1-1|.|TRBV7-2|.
CASSRGNTEAFF
TGTGCCAGCAGCCGGGGGAACACTGAAGCTTTCTTT
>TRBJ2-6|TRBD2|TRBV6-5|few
CASSYSGLAGGGANVLTF
TGTGCCAGCAGTTACTCGGGACTAGCGGGAGGCGGGGCCAACGTCCTGACTTTC
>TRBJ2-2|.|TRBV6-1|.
CASRATTGYGELFF
TGTGCCAGCAGGGCCACCACAGGGTACGGGGAGCTGTTTTTT
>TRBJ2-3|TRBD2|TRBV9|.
CASSVQTSGLTDTQYF
TGTGCCAGCAGCGTACAGACTAGCGGGCTAACAGATACGCAGTATTTT
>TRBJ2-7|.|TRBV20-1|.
CSASEQQGLSGYEQYF
TGCAGTGCTAGCGAACAACAGGGACTCTCGGGCTACGAGCAGTACTTC
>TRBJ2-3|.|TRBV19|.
CASTAAVRDTQYF
TGTGCCAGTACTGCCGCGGTCCGGGATACGCAGTATTTT
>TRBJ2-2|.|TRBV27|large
CASSFGFGELFF
TGTGCCAGCAGTTTCGGTTTCGGGGAGCTGTTTTTT
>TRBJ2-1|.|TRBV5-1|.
CASSSAPYNEQFF
TGCGCCAGCAGCTCGGCACCTTACAATGAGCAGTTCTTC
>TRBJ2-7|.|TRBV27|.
CASSLGRQYF
TGTGCCAGCAGTTTGGGTAGGCAGTACTTC
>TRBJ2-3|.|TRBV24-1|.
CSTSVPWGDTQYF
TGTTCCACCAGTGTCCCCTGGGGGGATACGCAGTATTTT
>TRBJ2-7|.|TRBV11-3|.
CASISGTSYEQYF
TGTGCCAGCATCTCGGGAACTAGCTACGAGCAGTACTTC
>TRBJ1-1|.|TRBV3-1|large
CASSQDQGWTEAFF
TGTGCCAGCAGCCAAGATCAGGGATGGACTGAAGCTTTCTTT
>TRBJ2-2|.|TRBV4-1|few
CASSRGPGWSGELFF
TGCGCCAGCAGCCGAGGACCTGGTTGGTCCGGGGAGCTGTTTTTT
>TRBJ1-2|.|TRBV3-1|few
CASSTRDNYGYTF
TGTGCCAGCAGCACCCGCGACAACTATGGCTACACCTTC
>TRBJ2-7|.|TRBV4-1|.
CASSQEGFGFDYEQYF
TGCGCCAGCAGCCAAGAAGGGTTCGGATTTGACTACGAGCAGTACTTC
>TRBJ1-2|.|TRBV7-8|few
CASSLDLTGPSYTF
TGTGCCAGCAGCTTAGACCTGACAGGCCCAAGCTACACCTTC
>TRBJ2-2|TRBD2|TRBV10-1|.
CASSYEKFSGHNTGELFF
TGCGCCAGCAGTTACGAGAAATTTAGCGGGCATAACACCGGGGAGCTGTTTTTT
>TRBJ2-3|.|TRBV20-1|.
CSADPGVTQYF
TGCAGTGCTGATCCCGGGGTTACGCAGTATTTT
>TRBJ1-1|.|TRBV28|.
CASSVLAMNTEAFF
TGTGCCAGCAGCGTGCTGGCCATGAACACTGAAGCTTTCTTT
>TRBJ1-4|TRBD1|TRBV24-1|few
CATSSGTVGEKLFF
TGTGCCACCAGCTCCGGGACAGTTGGTGAAAAACTGTTTTTT
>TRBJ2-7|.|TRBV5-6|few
CASSFGGHSSYEQYF
TGTGCCAGCAGCTTTGGGGGGCATAGCTCCTACGAGCAGTACTTC
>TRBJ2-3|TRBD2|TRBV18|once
CASSELANTDTQYF
TGTGCCAGCTCAGAACTAGCGAACACAGATACGCAGTATTTT
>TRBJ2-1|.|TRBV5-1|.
CASSLAIMGRNEQFF
TGCGCCAGCAGCTTGGCCATTATGGGAAGGAATGAGCAGTTCTTC
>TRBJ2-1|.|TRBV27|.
CASSSGPTSEQFF
TGTGCCAGCAGCTCTGGTCCGACCAGTGAGCAGTTCTTC
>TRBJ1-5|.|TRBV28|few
CASSPRRGGASNQPQHF
TGTGCCAGCAGTCCCCGGCGGGGAGGGGCGAGCAATCAGCCCCAGCATTTT
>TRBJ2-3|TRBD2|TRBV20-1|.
CSAIREGVDTQYF
TGCAGTGCTATTCGGGAGGGGGTAGATACGCAGTATTTT
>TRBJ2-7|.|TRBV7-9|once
CASSLVNEQYF
TGTGCCAGCAGCTTAGTGAACGAGCAGTACTTC
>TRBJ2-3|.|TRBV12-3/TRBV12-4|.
CASSLCRRTDTQYF
TGTGCCAGCAGTTTGTGCAGGCGCACAGATACGCAGTATTTT
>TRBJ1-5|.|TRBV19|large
CASSISGSSNQPQHF
TGTGCCAGTAGTATTTCAGGGTCTAGCAATCAGCCCCAGCATTTT
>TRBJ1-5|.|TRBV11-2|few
CASSLGNQPQHF
TGTGCCAGCAGCTTAGGGAATCAGCCCCAGCATTTT
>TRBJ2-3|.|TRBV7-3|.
CASSLTGTGEDTQYF
TGTGCCAGCAGCTTAACGGGGACCGGGGAAGATACGCAGTATTTT
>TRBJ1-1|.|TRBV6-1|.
CASSQGKDRGAFF
TGTGCCAGCAGCCAAGGAAAGGACCGGGGAGCTTTCTTT
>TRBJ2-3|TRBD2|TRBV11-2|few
CASSPGTSGRDGDTQYF
TGTGCCAGCAGCCCCGGGACTAGCGGGAGGGATGGGGATACGCAGTATTTT
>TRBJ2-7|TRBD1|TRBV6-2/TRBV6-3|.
CASSPWDRPYEQYF
TGTGCCAGCAGTCCCTGGGACAGGCCCTACGAGCAGTACTTC
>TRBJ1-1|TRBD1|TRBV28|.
CASTLGQGGTEAFF
TGTGCCAGCACCCTAGGACAGGGCGGCACTGAAGCTTTCTTT
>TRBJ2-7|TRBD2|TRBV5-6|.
CASSKGTKTYEQYF
TGTGCCAGCAGTAAGGGGACTAAAACCTACGAGCAGTACTTC
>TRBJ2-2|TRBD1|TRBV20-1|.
CSAHRGQGLTGELFF
TGCAGTGCCCACCGGGGACAGGGACTGACCGGGGAGCTGTTTTTT
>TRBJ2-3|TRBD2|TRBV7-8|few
CASSLAGTSRQYF
TGTGCCAGCAGCTTAGCCGGGACTAGCAGGCAGTATTTT
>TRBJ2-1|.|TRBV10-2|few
CASRGYNEQFF
TGCGCCAGCAGAGGCTACAATGAGCAGTTCTTC
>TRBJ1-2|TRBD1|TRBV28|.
CASSFLQGAYGYTF
TGTGCCAGCAGTTTCCTACAGGGGGCCTATGGCTACACCTTC
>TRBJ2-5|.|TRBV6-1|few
CASSYAEETQYF
TGTGCCAGCAGTTATGCCGAAGAGACCCAGTACTTC
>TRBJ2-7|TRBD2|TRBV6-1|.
CASSPVFTAGGEQYF
TGTGCCAGCAGCCCGGTTTTCACTGCGGGAGGGGAGCAGTACTTC
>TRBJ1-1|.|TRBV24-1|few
CATSERGQATEAFF
TGTGCCACCAGTGAGAGGGGTCAGGCGACTGAAGCTTTCTTT
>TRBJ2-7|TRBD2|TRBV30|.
CAWSVGSGILNYEQYF
TGTGCCTGGAGTGTAGGTAGCGGGATACTTAACTACGAGCAGTACTTC
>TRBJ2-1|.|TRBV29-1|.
CSASSLNEQFF
TGCAGCGCCAGCTCTCTCAATGAGCAGTTCTTC